Reported below is one TCR beta chain. This record belongs to a study of blood T cell repertoires in COVID-19. Study summary: Both acute and convalescent COVID-19 samples were obtained from the United States, Italy and Spain.

The CDR3 loop spans 17 amino acids. CDR1 and CDR2 (germline): LGHDT, YNNKEL (reference sequence). Trimming shortened V by 1 base and J by 3 bases, and 18 bases separated the two germline ends. Authors' methods: It was from reference gene primer amplification that nucleated cell counts were estimated. This table comes from immunoSEQ multiplex PCR, and its TCRdb copy is limited to in-frame clones, with some not included. V, J and clone size derive from that table, while D and trimming were established from the DNA sequence. Here the sample spans about 100,000 clones, about 85% being singletons. The TCR was taken from a human donor in a cohort sampled during active COVID-19. Sequencing input: peripheral blood. The chain uses TRBV3-1 (or the pseudogene TRBV3-2) and TRBJ2-5; a possible D gene is TRBD1 (5 bases). CDR3 residues: CASSQVDPQDNEETQYF. For the CDR3, the DNA is TGTGCCAGCAGCCAAGTCGATCCCCAGGACAACGAAGAGACCCAGTACTTC.